This T cell receptor (beta chain) was captured in a study of shared clonotypes between healthy human individuals. As for the study in general: Plates per donor: three CD4 naive, three CD4 memory, two CD8 naive, one CD8 memory. Findings of the study overall: Large sequencing depth failed to make sorted-subset sequencing complete, rarefaction showed. For naive CD4 cells, around 5% of clonotypes were shared across several donors.

Regarding this clone: As yet, its antigen is unknown.

The method was immunoSEQ multiplex PCR; TCRdb's version includes in-frame clones alone and lacks a portion of them. Of around 88,000 clones listed, roughly two thirds were seen once; the top ten hold roughly 43%. Germline CDR1 is SGHVS and CDR2 is FQNEAQ. With V trimmed by 6 bases and J by 5 bases, 4 bases remained unmatched. This CDR3 region has 14 residues. Sequences were obtained from memory CD8+ T cells sorted from blood. Subset reported: CD45RO+ cells pooled with CCR7-negative TemRA cells. The sequence was obtained from a man aged 30 to 39 in good health. V gene TRBV7-8 combines with J gene TRBJ2-1, with 10 bases that match TRBD2. CDR3 nucleotides: TGTGCCAGCAGTAAGGGGACTAGCGACAATGAGCAGTTCTTC. Its protein product is CASSKGTSDNEQFF.